Below, 22 T cell receptor beta chains from the same sample are listed, as sequenced in a study of T cells in women clearing cervical HPV infection. Measured with immunoSEQ multiplex PCR; TCRdb has only the in-frame clones, and not every one. Its clone listing holds about 20,000 clones. The sample taken for sequencing was blood buffy coat. The receptors shown here come from a woman aged 18 to 69 with a cervical HPV16 infection that either progressed to CIN3+ or cleared (not recorded which).

As for this clone: The CDR3 goes on 3 residues after the read ends, and that part is filled in from the germline J gene. The V gene is TRBV27, the J gene TRBJ2-3; tentative D call: TRBD2 (6 bases). The V end lost 0 bases, the J end lost 2 bases, and 9 bases lay between the germline ends. The CDR3 has 15 residues. Per germline, CDR1 MNHEY and CDR2 SMNVEV (reference sequence). CDR3 DNA (partial): TGTGCCAGCAGTTTATCCAGCGGGTTCACAGATACG. Translated: CASSLSSGFTDT. The entire CDR3 protein reads CASSLSSGFTDTQYF.

For this clone: The CDR3 end is not reached by the read, which stops 3 residues before it; the germline J gene fills it in. This chain connects TRBV2 to TRBJ2-2; 16 bases are shared with TRBD2. J was trimmed by 5 bases and V by 6 bases; bases with no gene match: 0. The length of the CDR3 is 15 residues. CDR1 is SNHLY and CDR2 is FYNNEI in the germline V gene. This CDR3 reads CASRGLAGGTGELFF. CDR3 bases read: TGTGCCAGCAGGGGACTAGCGGGAGGGACCGGGGAG.

A remark on this clone: The CDR3 extends 3 residues past the end of the read, so its final part is completed from the germline J gene. The chain recombines TRBV2 with TRBJ2-2; possible D gene TRBD1, 5 bases. The CDR3 has 15 residues. Germline V gene sequence: CDR1 SNHLY, CDR2 FYNNEI. CDR3 DNA (partial): TGTGCCAGCAGTGATCAGGGATCTGGGGCCAACGTG. Its protein is CASSDQGSGANV. The entire CDR3 is CASSDQGSGANVLFF.

Concerning this clone: The read finishes 3 residues shy of the CDR3 end, and the germline J gene is used to complete it. The rearrangement joins TRBV6-2 or TRBV6-3 to TRBJ2-1; the D gene is possibly TRBD2 (5 bases). This CDR3 is built from 12 residues. The V gene's germline CDR1 is MNHEY and CDR2 SVGEGT. The germline V and J ends were trimmed by 6 bases and 9 bases, with 12 bases remaining between them. CDR3 amino acids: CASRYRGSEQFF. Incomplete CDR3 DNA: TGTGCCAGCAGGTACCGGGGTAGTGAG.

As for this clone: From the germline J gene comes the end of the CDR3, since the read stops 3 residues before it. V gene TRBV29-1 combines with J gene TRBJ1-1, with 9 bases matching TRBD1. V shed 7 bases and J 0 bases; nucleotides not matched to a gene: 3. The CDR3 covers 13 residues. Per the germline V gene, CDR1 is SQVTM and CDR2 is ANQGSEA. The part of the CDR3 DNA that was read is TGCAGCGCAAACAGGGGGCTGAACACTGAA. This translates into CSANRGLNTE. The entire CDR3 is CSANRGLNTEAFF.

Concerning this clone itself: The read falls 3 residues short of the CDR3 end, and the missing part is taken from the germline J gene. The chain has TRBV7-6 and TRBJ2-2; D might be TRBD1 (6 bases). Germline values: CDR1 SGHVS, CDR2 FNYEAQ. The CDR3 totals 14 residues. CDR3 sequence reads: CASSTGTPNEKLFF. The sequenced part of the CDR3 DNA is TGTGCCAGCAGCACTGGGACACCTAATGAAAAG.

Of note for this clone: The read terminates 3 residues ahead of where the CDR3 ends, so the germline J gene completes it. This rearrangement joins TRBV28 to TRBJ1-3, with D unresolved. Germline CDR1 and CDR2: MDHEN and SYDVKM. CDR3 length: 15 amino acids. V was cut by 3 bases and J by 0 bases, with 9 bases left in between. CDR3 bases read: TGTGCCAGCAGTTTGTCTACCGACTCTGGAAACACC. Its protein product is CASSLSTDSGNT. The CDR3 as a whole reads CASSLSTDSGNTIYF.

Comments on this clone: The read is 3 residues too short to cover the CDR3 end, so that end is filled in from the germline J gene. The chain has TRBV20-1 and TRBJ2-2; 11 bases match TRBD2. This CDR3 region has 16 residues. The J segment lost 3 bases and the V segment lost 2 bases, leaving 5 bases of the junction unmatched. Per germline, CDR1 DFQATT and CDR2 SNEGSKA (reference sequence). The covered CDR3 bases are TGCAGTGCTAGACTACTAGCGGGAGTCGACACCGGGGAG. Protein product: CSARLLAGVDTGE. The full CDR3 reads CSARLLAGVDTGELFF.

The CDR3 is CSADPDRETQYF. The sequenced CDR3 bases are TGCAGTGCCGACCCGGACAGAGAGACG. The V gene is TRBV20-1, the J gene TRBJ2-3; weak D call: TRBD1 (6 bases). The read terminates 3 residues ahead of where the CDR3 ends, so the germline J gene completes it. The CDR3 is 12 residues long. Germline CDR1 is DFQATT and CDR2 is SNEGSKA (reference sequence).

Of note for this clone: The read stops 3 residues short of the end of the CDR3; the missing end is completed from the germline J gene. This chain joins TRBV7-6 and TRBJ2-5; D unresolved. The CDR3 has 11 residues. Trimming pared 5 bases from V and 2 bases from J, leaving 3 bases between. Germline values: CDR1 SGHVS, CDR2 FNYEAQ. The CDR3 spells CASSLQETQYF. CDR3 bases read: TGTGCCAGCAGCCTTCAAGAGACC.

As concerns this clone: The CDR3 end falls 3 residues outside the read, so it is completed with the germline J gene. The chain has TRBV7-2 and TRBJ1-2; 8 positions match TRBD1. Germline V gene sequence: CDR1 SGHTA, CDR2 FQGNSA. The junction had 6 bases not matched to a gene; V was cut back by 5 bases and J by 4 bases. This CDR3 region has 14 residues. CDR3 DNA, as far as it was read: TGTGCCAGCAGCCCCCTGGGACAGGCCTATGGC. Translated, it gives CASSPLGQAYG. The entire CDR3 protein is CASSPLGQAYGYTF.

Concerning this clone: One end of the junction fails to match germline, which may point to a read error. Coverage ceases 3 residues before the CDR3 finishes, and the germline J gene fills in the end. This chain links TRBV7-7 with TRBJ1-2; D uncertain. CDR1 and CDR2 from the germline V gene are SSHAT and FNYEAQ (reference sequence). The CDR3 runs to 15 residues. This chain's CDR3 is CASSPGREGTDTYTF. The sequenced part of the CDR3 DNA is TGTGCTAGCAGCCCCGGCCGAGAGGGCACAGATACC.

In regard to this clone: The read is 3 residues too short to cover the CDR3 end, so that end is filled in from the germline J gene. The rearrangement links TRBV27 to TRBJ2-1; tentatively, D is TRBD1 or TRBD2 (5 bases each). The germline gives CDR1 MNHEY, CDR2 SMNVEV (reference sequence). V shed 3 bases and J shed 7 bases, with 10 bases lying between them. The CDR3 covers 13 residues. Incomplete CDR3 DNA: TGTGCCAGCAGTTTCAGGGAGCTAAATGAG. Translating it yields CASSFRELNE. The whole CDR3 region reads CASSFRELNEQFF.

The sequenced part of the CDR3 DNA is TGTGCCAGCAGTTTATCACAGGGGTATCCCCCCGGGGAG. Its protein is CASSLSQGYPPGE. The CDR3 as a whole reads CASSLSQGYPPGELFF. The chain carries TRBV12-3 or TRBV12-4 and TRBJ2-2, with 7 bases lining up with TRBD1. Read coverage stops 3 residues before the CDR3 terminus; the germline J gene supplies the remainder. Trimming at V came to 2 bases and at J to 6 bases, leaving 9 bases not matched to a gene. The length of the CDR3 is 16 residues.

On this clone itself: The read ends 3 residues shy of where the CDR3 ends; the end is completed using the germline J gene. The chain combines TRBV7-3 with TRBJ2-2; a weak D match, TRBD1 (5 bases). Between the trimmed V and J ends, which lost 0 bases and 2 bases, there was a span of 7 bases. The CDR3 spans 15 residues. Germline V gene sequence: CDR1 SGHTA, CDR2 FQGTGA. The CDR3 sequence: CASSLTGQNTGELFF. CDR3 DNA (partial): TGTGCCAGCAGCTTAACAGGACAAAACACCGGGGAG.

The CDR3 DNA, read in part, is TGCAGTGCTAGGGATGGGACAGCTAATTCACCC. Translating it yields CSARDGTANSP. The CDR3 in full is CSARDGTANSPLHF. The J gene is TRBJ1-6, the V gene TRBV20-1; 7 bases line up with TRBD1. Sequencing ends 3 residues short of the CDR3 end; the germline J gene provides the rest. The germline V gene encodes CDR1 DFQATT and CDR2 SNEGSKA (reference sequence). This CDR3 has 14 amino acids. The V segment lost 3 bases and the J segment 6 bases; nucleotides outside the gene matches: 5.

Concerning this clone itself: The CDR3 end falls 3 residues outside the read, so it is completed with the germline J gene. The chain links TRBV7-3 to TRBJ1-3, with D tentatively TRBD1 (5 bases). The CDR3 spans 19 residues. The V end lost 1 base, the J end lost 0 bases, and 19 bases lay between the germline ends. Per germline, CDR1 SGHTA and CDR2 FQGTGA. Partial CDR3 DNA: TGTGCCAGCAGCTTAAGGGGTACAGGTCGCGGCCTCTCTGGAAACACC. Translating it yields CASSLRGTGRGLSGNT. The complete CDR3 reads CASSLRGTGRGLSGNTIYF.

Worth noting for this clone: The read terminates 3 residues before the CDR3 end, so the remaining end is supplied by the germline J gene. The chain uses TRBV19 and TRBJ1-4; maybe TRBD1 (6 bases). Trimming removed 6 bases from V and 8 bases from J, with 19 bases in between. The germline V gene encodes CDR1 LNHDA and CDR2 SQIVND (reference sequence). CDR3 length: 15 amino acids. The part of the CDR3 DNA that was read is TGTGCCAGTAGACCTGTCGTGGGGGCGGAGGAAAAA. It translates to CASRPVVGAEEK. The whole CDR3 protein is CASRPVVGAEEKLFF.

As for this clone: The read is 3 residues too short to cover the CDR3 end, so that end is filled in from the germline J gene. This rearrangement joins TRBV19 to TRBJ2-3; TRBD2 might be the D (5 bases). V shed 1 base and J shed 2 bases, with 10 bases lying between them. Germline CDR1 is LNHDA and CDR2 is SQIVND (reference sequence). This CDR3 spans 15 amino acids. CDR3 sequence reads: CASSIAGSYTDTQYF. The DNA read from the CDR3 is TGTGCCAGTAGTATAGCGGGGTCTTACACAGATACG.

With respect to this clone: One junction end disagrees with the germline gene, perhaps due to a read error. The CDR3 end lies 3 residues beyond the end of the read and is filled in from the germline J gene. This same CDR3 is encoded by further DNA sequences in the sample. The V gene is TRBV5-1, the J gene TRBJ1-3; 7 bases are shared with TRBD1. The germline gives CDR1 SGHRS, CDR2 YFSETQ. The CDR3 length is 16 residues. This chain's CDR3 is CASSSTVTGRGNTIYF. The covered CDR3 bases are TGCGCCAGCAGCTCCACCGTGACAGGGAGAGGAAACACG.

As concerns this clone: The missing CDR3 end, 3 residues past where the read stops, is filled in from the germline J gene. The chain combines TRBV18 with TRBJ2-2; a possible D gene is TRBD1 (5 bases). There are 13 residues in the CDR3. The germline gives CDR1 KGHSH, CDR2 LQKENI. Partial CDR3 DNA: TGTGCCAGCTCACAGGGGTTCGACGAAAAG. The encoded protein is CASSQGFDEK. In full, the CDR3 is CASSQGFDEKLFF.

For this clone: The CDR3 end is not reached by the read, which stops 3 residues before it; the germline J gene fills it in. V is TRBV6-1 and J is TRBJ2-3; D may be TRBD2 (5 bases). Germline V CDR1 and CDR2: MNHNS, SASEGT. The CDR3 loop spans 16 amino acids. The part of the CDR3 DNA that was read is TGTGCCAGCAGTGTAGTCCAATCGCATAGCGATCAGCCG. Its protein is CASSVVQSHSDQP. The CDR3 in its entirety is CASSVVQSHSDQPQYF.